One and the same sample provided the 9 T cell receptor beta chains below, sequenced in a study of OX40 agonist ivuxolimab in advanced cancers. TCRdb keeps only in-frame clones here, not all; method: immunoSEQ multiplex PCR. The table shows about 53,000 clones, with 85% to 90% occurring only once. Material: CD4+ or CD8+ T cells sorted from blood, obtained in a trial of the OX40 agonist ivuxolimab. The receptors originated from an adult with an advanced solid tumor such as melanoma, head and neck, liver or kidney cancer.

The genes are TRBV6-6 and TRBJ2-5; D unresolved. There are 13 residues in the CDR3. V lost 7 bases and J lost 5, with 14 bases in between. Germline CDR1 reads MNHNY; CDR2 reads SVGAGI (reference sequence). CDR3 region: CASNDGPRETQYF. The CDR3 nucleotides are TGTGCCAGCAACGACGGGCCCCGGGAGACCCAGTACTTC.

The genes are TRBV6-6 and TRBJ1-4, with 7 bases matching TRBD1. The CDR3 loop spans 16 amino acids. V lost 5 bases, J lost 7 bases, and 13 bases stayed unmatched. Germline V CDR1 and CDR2: MNHNY, SVGAGI (reference sequence). As DNA, the CDR3 is TGTGCCAGCAGTCCTCGCGAAGGGGGCTCTGTTGAAAAACTGTTTTTT. Translating it yields CASSPREGGSVEKLFF.

This clone has a single count. One end of the junction fails to match germline, which may point to a read error. The chain employs TRBV6-5 and TRBJ2-7; TRBD1 matches 7 bases. The germline gives CDR1 MNHEY, CDR2 SVGAGI. This CDR3 has 12 amino acids. CDR3 sequence reads: CASSLYGTASNF. The CDR3 nucleotides are TGTGCCAGCAGTCTCTACGGGACAGCCTCCAACTTC.

This chain connects TRBV18 to TRBJ2-2; 10 positions agree with TRBD1. The CDR3 spans 17 residues. The germline V gene has CDR1 KGHSH and CDR2 LQKENI. The V segment lost 4 bases and the J segment 6 bases; nucleotides outside the gene matches: 11. CDR3: CASSLNTGTGVSGELFF. CDR3 nucleotide sequence: TGTGCCAGCTCACTGAATACCGGGACAGGGGTTTCCGGGGAGCTGTTTTTT. The full variable domain, in which reference TRBV18 and TRBJ2-2 provide the parts outside the CDR3, is NAGVMQNPRHLVRRRGQEARLRCSPMKGHSHVYWYRQLPEEGLKFMVYLQKENIIDESGMPKERFSAEFPKEGPSILRIQQVVRGDSAAYFCASSLNTGTGVSGELFFGEGSRLTVL.

The J gene is TRBJ2-7, the V gene TRBV7-8; 9 bases map to TRBD2. This CDR3 contains 16 residues. Germline V gene sequence: CDR1 SGHVS, CDR2 FQNEAQ. Trimming took 1 base from V and 6 from J; bases not matched to a gene: 10. The CDR3 sequence is CASSLGGASGIREQYF. The CDR3 nucleotides read TGTGCCAGCAGCTTAGGGGGGGCTAGCGGGATTCGCGAGCAGTACTTC.

The chain joins TRBV30 to TRBJ1-1; D may be TRBD1 (5 bases). With 4 bases removed from V and 0 bases from J, the gap between germline ends came to 6 bases. CDR1 and CDR2 from the germline V gene are GTSNPN and SVGIG (reference sequence). This CDR3 has 12 amino acids. The CDR3 region has the DNA TGTGCCTGGACAGGGATGAACACTGAAGCTTTCTTT. It is translated as CAWTGMNTEAFF.

This clone was counted once. V and J are TRBV28 and TRBJ1-2, with unresolved D. The CDR3 spans 12 residues. The ends were cut back, 4 bases at V and 5 bases at J, with 8 bases in the middle. Germline V gives CDR1 MDHEN, CDR2 SYDVKM. Written as DNA, the CDR3 is TGTGCCAGCAGTTGGGTAGATTATGGCTACACCTTC. Protein sequence: CASSWVDYGYTF.

This rearrangement joins TRBV6-1 to TRBJ1-2; D remains unclear. Germline V gene lookup returns CDR1 MNHNS and CDR2 SASEGT. There are 11 residues in the CDR3. Between the trimmed V and J ends, which lost 7 bases and 8 bases, there was a span of 11 bases. The CDR3 DNA follows: TGTGCCAGCATTGGGAGTGGGGGCTACACCTTC. This sequence encodes CASIGSGGYTF.

This clone was observed a single time. The rearrangement links TRBV5-6 to TRBJ2-7; D ambiguous. Trimming took 1 base from V and 5 from J, leaving 4 bases between them. The CDR3 is 11 amino acids. CDR1 and CDR2 (germline): SGHDT, YYEEEE. The CDR3 coding sequence is TGTGCCAGCAGCTTGTGGGACGAGCAGTACTTC. It encodes CASSLWDEQYF.